Given below is one T cell receptor (beta chain) in context. Its antigen is unknown. No much larger clone is present one base from it, and per-base qualities are unavailable. This sample is part of a study of sequential checkpoint blockade in melanoma (dated by TCRdb to between 2018 and 2020). Background for the entire study: Patients were randomized 1:1 to first-line nivolumab followed by ipilimumab (arm A) or ipilimumab followed by nivolumab (arm B). Maintenance nivolumab came after each of the two trial sequences. Study-wide findings and limitations: Validation of the response-prediction model combining TCR metrics and mutation burden is needed in larger, independent patient cohorts.

Sample treatment or condition, as interpreted from the label and publication: randomized to nivolumab then ipilimumab (arm A) or the reverse (arm B). None of the trial patients had been given prior DNA-damaging chemotherapy. Thawed PBMCs were sorted on a FACS Aria II flow cytometer to isolate live CD3+CD8+ cells negative for CD19 and CD56. Samples came from patients with melanoma in CheckMate 064, a randomized, open-label phase II trial of sequential checkpoint blockade. Peripheral blood mononuclear cells were collected by leukapheresis, purified with Ficoll-Paque, and frozen in human serum with approximately 10% DMSO. Immediately after sorting, the purity of sorted blood CD3+CD8+ cells was verified to be >98%, after which DNA was extracted. The immunoSEQ Assay was used to immunosequence TCRbeta CDR3 regions from genomic DNA. Prior to high-throughput sequencing, genomic DNA was amplified by bias-controlled multiplex PCR. In the authors' own workflow: To quantify the absolute abundance of each unique TCRbeta CDR3 region, the sequences were collapsed and filtered. Clonality, defined as 1 minus Pielou's evenness, was calculated using productive rearrangements only. A previously published method was used to identify clones with significantly greater frequencies in on-treatment samples than in baseline samples. TCRdb holds this immuneACCESS table with in-frame rearrangements only. Some clones are missing; in checked studies, unresolved V genes explain under half, and the rest has no known cause. V and J calls and clone size are those listed in that table; D and trimming were worked out from the DNA. This sample comprises under 40,000 clones, 75% to 90% of them detected only once. Roughly 22% of the sample rests with the top ten.

The germline V gene yields MNHEY for CDR1 and SVGAGI for CDR2. The CDR3 runs 14 amino acids, cysteine and phenylalanine included. Only the CDR3 region is kept as DNA, spanning 42 bases read in frame from base 1. After removal of 2 bases from V and 6 bases from J, the junction retains 5 bases not matched to a gene. The material was CD8+ T cells sorted from blood (inferred from file names), obtained from a patient given nivolumab and ipilimumab in sequence. This chain is built from TRBV6-5 and TRBJ2-3; 7 middle bases align to TRBD2. This receptor was taken from a human donor with melanoma. CDR3 region: CASSYGLEFDTQYF. The DNA sequence is TGTGCCAGCAGTTACGGACTAGAATTTGATACGCAGTATTTT.